The 10 T cell receptor beta chains in this list originate from one sample, sequenced in a study of identical twins listed by TCRdb under 2016. Preparation of the library involved 5' RACE. Sequencing was performed on an Illumina HiSeq 2000. TCRdb itself trimmed the public reads at Q25 with fastp, ran MiXCR and retained productive beta chains. A single entry per CDR3 protein holds the most common genes and DNA from its merged rows. The sample has around 370,000 distinct CDR3 sequences on record, approximately 8.7% of them singletons. The top ten hold roughly 8.9% of the sample. Sequencing was done on a sample of naive T cells sorted from blood. Sample cell subset or site, as interpreted from the label and publication: cells isolated with a human naive T-cell isolation kit. These receptors were collected from a woman between 45 and 60 years old in good health.

The rearrangement links TRBV5-1 to TRBJ2-7; D gene ambiguous. V gave up 3 bases and J gave up 6 bases, with 16 bases separating them. The CDR3 is 14 residues long. Germline CDR1 reads SGHRS; CDR2 reads YFSETQ. The CDR3 reads CASSSNSLSGEQYF. CDR3 DNA sequence: TGCGCCAGCAGCTCCAATTCCCTGTCGGGCGAGCAGTACTTC.

This clonotype has a count of ten or more. The chain joins TRBV12-3 or TRBV12-4 to TRBJ1-2; no clear D gene. The length of the CDR3 is 12 residues. Deletions cut 3 bases from V and 4 bases from J, with 6 bases between. CDR3: CASSLGIYGYTF. CDR3 DNA sequence: TGTGCCAGCAGTTTGGGCATCTATGGCTACACCTTC.

This clonotype was detected a few times. This chain links TRBV2 with TRBJ2-7; maybe TRBD2 (5 bases). V was trimmed by 4 bases and J by 0 bases, leaving 22 bases between them. Germline-derived CDR1 and CDR2 are SNHLY and FYNNEI. The CDR3 totals 18 residues. Here the CDR3 reads CASSVSGLAEPNSYEQYV. The CDR3, as DNA: TGTGCCAGCAGTGTATCGGGTCTAGCTGAACCTAACTCCTACGAGCAGTACGTC.

The V gene is TRBV12-3 or TRBV12-4, the J gene TRBJ2-1, with TRBD2 identical over 9 bases. This CDR3 has 17 amino acids. V trimming: 6 bases; J trimming: 6 bases; junction bases outside the gene matches: 15. The CDR3 reads CASRGTSRRLAGNEQFF. CDR3 in DNA: TGTGCCAGCAGGGGGACTAGCCGACGGTTAGCCGGCAATGAGCAGTTCTTC.

This clonotype has more than one count but fewer than ten. V is TRBV5-6 and J is TRBJ2-7; D is undetermined. Trimming removed 0 bases at V and 2 bases at J, with 9 bases between. The CDR3 runs to 14 residues. In germline, CDR1 is SGHDT, CDR2 YYEEEE. CDR3 bases: TGTGCCAGCAGCTTGGTTTCAGGACCCTACGAGCAGTACTTC. Translated, it gives CASSLVSGPYEQYF.

The J gene is TRBJ2-1, the V gene TRBV20-1, with 7 bases matching TRBD2. Germline V CDR1 and CDR2: DFQATT, SNEGSKA (reference sequence). The CDR3 is 13 residues long. The CDR3 is CSGGGPGYNEQFF. CDR3 DNA sequence: TGCAGCGGGGGAGGGCCAGGATACAATGAGCAGTTCTTC.

This clonotype was seen more than once but under ten times. The chain recombines TRBV9 with TRBJ2-7; D not resolved. The ends were cut back, 0 bases at V and 3 bases at J, with 10 bases in the middle. Germline V lookup: CDR1 SGDLS, CDR2 YYNGEE. The CDR3 runs 14 residues. CDR3 DNA: TGTGCCAGCAGCGTAGCGCCAGACAACTACGAGCAGTACGTC. It translates to CASSVAPDNYEQYV.

V is TRBV7-8 and J is TRBJ2-1; D gene ambiguous. With 5 bases removed from V and 6 bases from J, the gap between germline ends came to 8 bases. There are 12 residues in the CDR3. The germline CDR1 and CDR2 sequences are SGHVS and FQNEAQ. This CDR3 reads CASSHRSNEQFF. The CDR3 nucleotides are TGTGCCAGCAGCCACCGGAGCAATGAGCAGTTCTTC.

The V and J genes are TRBV7-2 and TRBJ2-2; no firm D call. The CDR3 runs to 13 residues. Trimming took off 2 bases at V and 7 bases at J, with 8 bases between the two ends. Germline lookup yields CDR1 SGHTA and CDR2 FQGNSA. The CDR3 nucleotides are TGTGCCAGCAGCTTACGGTTTGGCGGGGAGCTGTTTTTT. Translation: CASSLRFGGELFF.

The table lists this clonotype with a few counts. The chain employs TRBV9 and TRBJ2-3; the D call may be TRBD1 or TRBD2 (5 bases each). With 0 bases removed from V and 0 bases from J, the gap between germline ends came to 5 bases. The length of the CDR3 is 14 residues. Germline CDR1 is SGDLS and CDR2 is YYNGEE. The CDR3 here is CASSVGDSTDTQYF. The CDR3 DNA sequence: TGTGCCAGCAGCGTAGGGGACAGCACAGATACGCAGTATTTT.